The present TCR beta chain was sequenced within a study of human T cells and chemical hapten exposure. As to time point: patch test 3, about 24 weeks after DPC sensitization. Documented treatment: therapeutic diphenylcyclopropenone sensitization with weekly scalp DPC. Original handling: Sample TCR totals centred on a median of around 96,000, ranging roughly 20,000 to 700,000. TCRdb processed the RACE reads anew with MiXCR; each CDR3 protein has one entry. These V and J calls originate from TCRdb's pipeline instead of the authors' own analysis. The sample shows more than 85,000 distinct CDR3 sequences, around 34% of them seen only once. Deletions cut 2 bases from V and 6 bases from J, with 14 bases between. CDR3 length equals 15 residues. Germline assignment: CDR1 MNHEY and CDR2 SVGEGT.

The TCR sequence derives from a man aged 35-49 years with alopecia areata. Some clones in this sample may be carry-over from other donors' samples. The V gene is TRBV6-2 or TRBV6-3, the J gene TRBJ1-5, with D perhaps TRBD1 (6 bases). This sample comprised whole blood, obtained in connection with sensitization to the hapten diphenylcyclopropenone (DPC). The CDR3 nucleotides are TGTGCCAGCAGTTACGGAGGAGGGGGGCCTCAGCCCCAGCATTTT. This sequence encodes CASSYGGGGPQPQHF.